This entry lists 10 T cell receptor beta chains sequenced from one sample in a study of OX40 agonist ivuxolimab in advanced cancers. Clones were read by immunoSEQ multiplex PCR, and TCRdb kept only the in-frame ones, dropping some. This repertoire shows 75,000 to 80,000 clones, over 70% found once; its top ten account for 4.6%. The starting material was CD4+ or CD8+ T cells sorted from blood, obtained in a trial of the OX40 agonist ivuxolimab. The source is an adult with an advanced solid tumor such as melanoma, head and neck, liver or kidney cancer.

The V gene is TRBV6-6, the J gene TRBJ1-4, with D possibly being TRBD1 (5 bases). In germline, CDR1 is MNHNY, CDR2 SVGAGI (reference sequence). Trimming shortened V by 2 bases and J by 8 bases, and 15 bases separated the two germline ends. The CDR3 extends over 15 amino acids. For the CDR3, the DNA is TGTGCCAGCAGTTACATGACGGGGGGGAAAGAAAAACTGTTTTTT. It codes for CASSYMTGGKEKLFF.

This chain connects TRBV7-6 to TRBJ2-5; 9 bases are a match to TRBD1. V lost 1 base, J lost 5 bases, and 8 bases stayed unmatched. Germline CDR1 and CDR2: SGHVS and FNYEAQ. The CDR3 is 16 amino acids. For the CDR3, the DNA is TGTGCCAGCAGCTTAGAATCACAGGGGGCGGGGGAGACCCAGTACTTC. This translates into CASSLESQGAGETQYF.

The V and J genes are TRBV5-1 and TRBJ2-2, with 7 bases lining up with TRBD1. The V and J ends lost 4 bases and 2 bases, in that order; junction bases with no gene match: 5. Germline loops: CDR1 SGHRS, CDR2 YFSETQ. This CDR3 spans 15 amino acids. The CDR3 bases are TGCGCCAGCAGCCCCGGGACAGCTAACACCGGGGAGCTGTTTTTT. This translates into CASSPGTANTGELFF.

The chain recombines TRBV6-6 with TRBJ2-5, with 7 bases lining up with TRBD1. With 3 bases clipped from V and 5 bases from J, the junction kept 9 bases outside the gene matches. This CDR3 is 15 amino acids long. The germline V gene has CDR1 MNHNY and CDR2 SVGAGI (reference sequence). The CDR3 region is CASSYPTGTRETQYF. The CDR3 DNA follows: TGTGCCAGCAGTTATCCGACAGGGACCCGGGAGACCCAGTACTTC.

V usage is TRBV2 and J usage is TRBJ2-3; TRBD2 is a possible D gene (6 bases). Trimming stripped 5 bases from V and 1 base from J, with 10 bases between. Germline V gives CDR1 SNHLY, CDR2 FYNNEI. There are 14 residues in the CDR3. CDR3 nucleotide sequence: TGTGCCAGCAGTCAGGGCGGGGGCACAGATACGCAGTATTTT. Residues: CASSQGGGTDTQYF.

The chain uses TRBV9 and TRBJ2-3; D perhaps matches TRBD2 (6 bases). The germline gives CDR1 SGDLS, CDR2 YYNGEE. Trimming left V 4 bases short and J 3 bases short, with 12 bases between. CDR3 length equals 14 residues. DNA of the CDR3: TGTGCCAGCAGCATCTCTAGCGATACAGATACGCAGTATTTT. It is translated as CASSISSDTDTQYF.

This rearrangement joins TRBV12-5 to TRBJ1-1, with D possibly matching TRBD1 (5 bases). Germline assignment: CDR1 LGHNT and CDR2 FRNRAP. The V end lost 2 bases, the J end lost 5 bases, and 15 bases lay between the germline ends. The CDR3 has 15 residues. CDR3 protein: CASGLFQGPPTEAFF. Here the CDR3 DNA reads TGTGCTAGTGGTTTGTTTCAGGGACCTCCAACTGAAGCTTTCTTT.

The rearrangement uses TRBV29-1 and TRBJ1-1; the D gene is possibly TRBD1 (6 bases). The length of the CDR3 is 14 residues. Trimming left V 5 bases short and J 1 base short, with 14 bases between. Per the germline V gene, CDR1 is SQVTM and CDR2 is ANQGSEA. Here the CDR3 reads CSVSGGGGNTEAFF. CDR3 DNA sequence: TGCAGCGTTTCCGGGGGCGGAGGGAACACTGAAGCTTTCTTT.

The chain joins TRBV19 to TRBJ2-1; 8 nucleotides match TRBD2. V trimming: 4 bases; J trimming: 2 bases; junction bases outside the gene matches: 10. This CDR3 contains 17 residues. Germline CDR1 is LNHDA and CDR2 is SQIVND (reference sequence). This CDR3 reads CASSTRGAGGPYNEQFF. CDR3 DNA sequence: TGTGCCAGTAGTACCCGAGGGGCGGGAGGCCCCTACAATGAGCAGTTCTTC.

By proportion, this clone is medium-sized. The chain is built from TRBV5-4 and TRBJ1-2, with TRBD1 identical over 9 bases. J lost 1 base, V lost 1 base, and 2 bases had no gene match. The germline CDR1 and CDR2 sequences are SGHNT and YYREEE (reference sequence). The CDR3 has 15 amino acids. The CDR3 is CASSLRGQGNYGYTF. CDR3 DNA: TGTGCCAGCAGCTTGAGGGGACAGGGTAACTATGGCTACACCTTC.